This T cell receptor beta chain was documented in a study of cytomegalovirus exposure and HLA in healthy donors. This clone was detected only a few times. The CDR3 runs 15 residues. J was trimmed by 2 bases and V by 6 bases; bases with no gene match: 4. CDR1 and CDR2 (germline): MNHEY, SMNVEV (reference sequence). The primer mix had 60 Vbeta and 13 Jbeta primers. Libraries were prepared by immunoSEQ multiplex PCR; TCRdb keeps only in-frame clonotypes and omits some of them. The repertoire consists of under 150,000 clones, with roughly two thirds occurring once and the leading ten covering 1.6%. The sample consisted of PBMCs. The genes are TRBV27 and TRBJ2-6; 7 positions match TRBD2. The receptor was derived from a young man in good health and CMV-seropositive. The CDR3 DNA reads TGTGCCAGCAGCTTGGGAGGGGCTGGGGCCAACGTCCTGACTTTC. It codes for CASSLGGAGANVLTF.